What follows are 5 T cell receptor beta chains derived from one specimen sequenced in a study of blood T cells in healthy people across ages. Primers used in a second PCR of about 6 to 12 cycles were a sample-barcoded 5' primer and a J-beta primer mix. TCRdb re-called the 5' RACE reads with MiXCR, one entry per CDR3 protein. The sample contains approximately 900,000 distinct CDR3 sequences, approximately 32% of which appear only once. This sample also belongs to another study, concerning T cells of mothers and their children.

Sequencing used blood. The source of these receptors is a woman between 40 and 55 years old in good health.

The chain links TRBV5-1 to TRBJ2-3, with 11 bases fitting TRBD2. Germline V CDR1 and CDR2: SGHRS, YFSETQ. There are 15 residues in the CDR3. Unmatched junction bases numbered 5, after V lost 6 bases and J lost 2 bases. The CDR3 DNA reads as TGCGCCAGCAATATAGCGGGGGGGCCCACAGATACGCAGTATTTT. Translation gives CASNIAGGPTDTQYF.

J is TRBJ1-2 and V is TRBV12-3 or TRBV12-4, with D uncertain. The CDR3 is made up of 14 amino acids. The V end was cut by 1 base, the J end by 7 bases, with 13 bases between. CDR3 DNA sequence: TGTGCCAGCAGTTTAGGGCTGGACGGGGTTGGCTACACCTTC. This translates into CASSLGLDGVGYTF.

This sequence joins TRBV20-1 and TRBJ2-5; TRBD2 might be the D (7 bases). CDR1 is DFQATT and CDR2 is SNEGSKA in the germline V gene (reference sequence). This CDR3 comprises 15 residues. V lost 0 bases and J lost 4, with 15 bases in between. In DNA form, the CDR3 reads TGCAGTGCTAGAGATACCGGGGGGCGCATAGAGACCCAGTACTTC. It yields the protein CSARDTGGRIETQYF.

This clonotype has a count of ten or more. The rearrangement links TRBV27 to TRBJ2-7; D gene ambiguous. This CDR3 region has 12 residues. Looked up from germline, CDR1 is MNHEY and CDR2 is SMNVEV (reference sequence). V dropped 6 bases and J dropped 4 bases, with 10 bases sitting between them. The CDR3 is CASSQNSYEQYF. CDR3 bases: TGTGCCAGCAGCCAGAATTCTTACGAGCAGTACTTC.

As for this clonotype: A read error may account for a junction end that differs from germline. The V call is TRBV3-1, the J call TRBJ2-7; 12 nucleotides agree with TRBD2. The germline gives CDR1 LGHDT, CDR2 YNNKEL (reference sequence). The CDR3 is 18 amino acids. The CDR3 region is CAGSLGLAGSGGGYEQYF. The CDR3 DNA follows: TGTGCCGGCAGCCTCGGACTAGCGGGGTCAGGTGGGGGCTACGAGCAGTACTTC.